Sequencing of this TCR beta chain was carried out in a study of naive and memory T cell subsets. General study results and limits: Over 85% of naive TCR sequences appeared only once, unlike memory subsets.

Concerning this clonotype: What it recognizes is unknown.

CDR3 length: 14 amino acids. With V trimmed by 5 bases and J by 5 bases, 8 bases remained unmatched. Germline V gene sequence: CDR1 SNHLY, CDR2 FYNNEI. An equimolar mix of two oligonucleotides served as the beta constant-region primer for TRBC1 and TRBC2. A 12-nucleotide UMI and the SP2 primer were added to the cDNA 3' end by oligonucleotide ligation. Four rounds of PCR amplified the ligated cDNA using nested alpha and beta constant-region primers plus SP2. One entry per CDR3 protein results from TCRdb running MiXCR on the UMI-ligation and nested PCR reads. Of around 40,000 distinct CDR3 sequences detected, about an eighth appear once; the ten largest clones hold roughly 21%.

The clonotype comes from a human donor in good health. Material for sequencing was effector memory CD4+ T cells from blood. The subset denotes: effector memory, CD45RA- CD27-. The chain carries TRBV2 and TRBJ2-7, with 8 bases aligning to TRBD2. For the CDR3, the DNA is TGTGCCAGCAGTTACCGGGAGGGGCCTAACGAGCAGTACTTC. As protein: CASSYREGPNEQYF.